This T cell receptor beta chain was profiled in a study of T cell responses to AZD1222 COVID-19 vaccine. V lost 2 bases and J 5 bases, leaving 12 bases between the germline ends. CDR1 and CDR2 from the germline V gene are SNHLY and FYNNEI. The CDR3 consists of 14 residues. Overall study results and limits: Just five to seven people given AZD1222 tested seropositive at baseline.

This clone was detected only once. Its antigen is unidentified. Libraries were prepared by immunoSEQ multiplex PCR; TCRdb keeps only in-frame clonotypes and omits some of them. The sample lists approximately 120,000 clones, about 87% occurring once. J is TRBJ1-1 and V is TRBV2; D uncertain. This clonotype originated in an adult in good health. This material consisted of peripheral blood, taken on day 0 of AZD1222 vaccination. Written as DNA, the CDR3 is TGTGCCAGCAGTGAAATGGGATCGAGGACTGAAGCTTTCTTT. Translating gives CASSEMGSRTEAFF.